The 12 T cell receptor beta chains below were found in one sample sequenced in a study of blood T cell repertoires in COVID-19. The assay was immunoSEQ multiplex PCR, and TCRdb's table has in-frame clones only and misses some. In the table there are approximately 150,000 clones, roughly 86% of which are singletons. The specimen was peripheral blood. All receptors derive from a woman older than 75 with COVID-19, enrolled during active disease.

This chain joins TRBV6-5 and TRBJ2-1, with 9 bases fitting TRBD2. J was trimmed by 1 base and V by 8 bases; bases with no gene match: 3. Per the germline V gene, CDR1 is MNHEY and CDR2 is SVGAGI. The CDR3 runs 14 residues. In DNA, the CDR3 is TGTGCCAGCGGGGGACTAGCATCCTACAATGAGCAGTTCTTC. Its translation: CASGGLASYNEQFF.

The chain combines TRBV18 with TRBJ2-3; D gene unclear. Trimming removed 2 bases from V and 3 bases from J, with 6 bases in between. Germline V gives CDR1 KGHSH, CDR2 LQKENI. The length of the CDR3 is 13 residues. The CDR3 region is CASSPTITDTQYF. CDR3 in DNA: TGTGCCAGCTCACCAACTATAACAGATACGCAGTATTTT.

This chain links TRBV5-8 with TRBJ1-5; 7 nucleotides align to TRBD1. From germline, CDR1 is SGHTS and CDR2 YDEGEE. The V segment lost 4 bases and the J segment 4 bases; nucleotides outside the gene matches: 5. The CDR3 runs to 14 residues. CDR3 region: CASSVGTANQPQHF. The CDR3 DNA reads as TGTGCCAGCAGCGTCGGGACAGCTAATCAGCCCCAGCATTTT.

CDR3 amino acids: CASSYPGQGDYGYTF. CDR3 nucleotides: TGTGCCAGCAGCTACCCGGGACAGGGGGACTATGGCTACACCTTC. The V gene is TRBV5-5, the J gene TRBJ1-2; the match to TRBD1 covers 11 bases. J lost 3 bases, V lost 3 bases, and 4 bases had no gene match. The CDR3 contains 15 residues. Germline V gene lookup returns CDR1 SGHKS and CDR2 YYEKEE (reference sequence).

The rearrangement uses TRBV28 and TRBJ1-2, with 10 bases identical to TRBD1. Germline V CDR1 and CDR2: MDHEN, SYDVKM. The CDR3 is made up of 17 amino acids. V was clipped by 4 bases and J by 5 bases; unmatched bases: 13. The CDR3 here is CASSSPGTGVGGYGYTF. For the CDR3, the DNA is TGTGCCAGCAGTTCCCCCGGGACAGGGGTAGGAGGATATGGCTACACCTTC.

This chain connects TRBV13 to TRBJ1-1; 7 bases match TRBD1. Unmatched junction bases numbered 11, after V lost 5 bases and J lost 5 bases. This CDR3 has 15 residues. Germline V lookup: CDR1 PRHDT, CDR2 FYEKMQ (reference sequence). The CDR3 protein is CASSTKTGYDTEAFF. DNA for the CDR3: TGTGCCAGCAGCACAAAGACAGGGTACGATACTGAAGCTTTCTTT.

The chain uses TRBV10-1 and TRBJ2-6, with 8 nucleotides matching TRBD1. J was trimmed by 3 bases and V by 6 bases; bases with no gene match: 4. Germline values: CDR1 WNHNN, CDR2 SYGVQD (reference sequence). This CDR3 contains 15 residues. CDR3 protein: CASSDRGYGANVLTF. In nucleotides, the CDR3 is TGCGCCAGCAGCGACAGGGGTTATGGGGCCAACGTCCTGACTTTC.

This chain uses TRBV19 with TRBJ2-3; maybe TRBD1 (5 bases). Germline CDR1 and CDR2: LNHDA and SQIVND (reference sequence). This CDR3 is built from 13 residues. With 7 bases removed from V and 7 bases from J, the gap between germline ends came to 15 bases. CDR3 DNA: TGTGCCAGTACTCAGTCAAGGACAAATACGCAGTATTTT. Its protein is CASTQSRTNTQYF.

This chain uses TRBV5-4 with TRBJ2-7; D is perhaps TRBD1 (6 bases). The CDR3 runs to 12 residues. The V end lost 3 bases, the J end lost 6 bases, and 10 bases lay between the germline ends. CDR1 is SGHNT, CDR2 YYREEE, per germline (reference sequence). The chain's CDR3 is CASSSTTGEQYF. The DNA for the CDR3 is TGTGCCAGCAGCTCAACGACAGGCGAGCAGTACTTC.

There are a few counts of this clone. This chain links TRBV6-5 with TRBJ1-1; D unresolved. Trimming removed 5 bases at V and 0 bases at J, with 7 bases between. In germline, CDR1 is MNHEY, CDR2 SVGAGI. This CDR3 spans 13 amino acids. The CDR3 sequence is CASSKEVNTEAFF. CDR3 DNA: TGTGCCAGCAGTAAGGAGGTGAACACTGAAGCTTTCTTT.

This sequence joins TRBV4-2 and TRBJ2-7, with 9 nucleotides matching TRBD2. V lost 4 bases and J lost 3; bases outside the gene matches: 4. The CDR3 is 14 residues long. The germline gives CDR1 LGHNA, CDR2 YNFKEQ. CDR3 coding DNA: TGTGCCAGCAGCCCCGGGACTAGCAGCTACGAGCAGTACTTC. It codes for CASSPGTSSYEQYF.

The chain uses TRBV5-8 and TRBJ2-4, with D tentatively TRBD2 (5 bases). Trimming took off 2 bases at V and 3 bases at J, with 9 bases between the two ends. The CDR3 loop spans 14 amino acids. Germline V gives CDR1 SGHTS, CDR2 YDEGEE. This CDR3 reads CASSFPGVKNIQYF. CDR3 DNA sequence: TGTGCCAGCAGCTTCCCCGGGGTCAAAAACATTCAGTACTTC.